This T cell receptor beta chain was captured in a study of shared clonotypes between healthy human individuals. Overall study results and limits: Sequencing depth was predicted to influence how clonotypes are shared among donors. Rarefaction indicated that sorted-subset sequencing remained incomplete although depth was large.

Details on this clone: Its antigen is still unknown.

CDR3 length equals 15 residues. V was shortened by 0 bases and J by 8 bases, with 14 bases between the two germline ends. Per germline, CDR1 SGHAT and CDR2 FQNNGV. Assay used: immunoSEQ multiplex PCR; TCRdb lists only in-frame clones, some missing. The profile shows 600,000 to 750,000 clones, around 72% of them singletons. The chain is built from TRBV11-2 and TRBJ1-5, with D unclear. The sample consisted of memory CD4+ T cells sorted from blood. Sample subset: CD45RA-negative fraction. This receptor was identified in a woman aged 30 to 39 in good health. The CDR3 nucleotides are TGTGCCAGCAGCTTAGATCCCGCACTCGGGGAGCCCCAGCATTTT. Translating gives CASSLDPALGEPQHF. Drawing the rest from reference TRBV11-2 and TRBJ1-5, the complete variable domain is EAGVAQSPRYKIIEKRQSVAFWCNPISGHATLYWYQQILGQGPKLLIQFQNNGVVDDSQLPKDRFSAERLKGVDSTLKIQPAKLEDSAVYLCASSLDPALGEPQHFGDGTRLSIL.